Listed below are T cell receptor beta chains from one sample, sequenced in a study. TCRdb reprocessed the RT-PCR reads via MiXCR and lists one record per CDR3 protein. This table holds about 700,000 distinct CDR3 sequences, over 12% found once. Sequencing was performed on memory CD4+ T cells from blood. The receptors originated from a female donor in good health, serving as a healthy control. CDR3s include the opening cysteine and the closing phenylalanine or tryptophan. The order of the fields is V gene, clone size, D gene, J gene, CDR3 DNA, CDR3 protein. The D gene is left open where the match is weak. The size field is filled for only some rows; it gives once, few, many or a size class.

v_call: TRBV12-3/TRBV12-4
clone_size: few
d_call: .
j_call: TRBJ2-1
cdr3_nt: TGTGCCAGCAGTTCCGACGCTACCTACAATGAGCAGTTCTTC
cdr3_aa: CASSSDATYNEQFF

v_call: TRBV6-5
clone_size: .
d_call: .
j_call: TRBJ1-4
cdr3_nt: TGTGCCAGCAGTCGTTTTCCGAAAATCAGGGGTCCTAATGAAAAACTGTTTTTT
cdr3_aa: CASSRFPKIRGPNEKLFF

v_call: TRBV6-5
clone_size: many
d_call: .
j_call: TRBJ2-1
cdr3_nt: TGTGCCAGCAGTTCTCGGGACTTCAATGAGCAGTTCTTC
cdr3_aa: CASSSRDFNEQFF

v_call: TRBV20-1
clone_size: few
d_call: .
j_call: TRBJ1-2
cdr3_nt: TGCAGTGCTAGACACAGGACTAACTATGGCTACACCTTC
cdr3_aa: CSARHRTNYGYTF

v_call: TRBV12-3/TRBV12-4
clone_size: .
d_call: .
j_call: TRBJ2-6
cdr3_nt: TGTGCCAGCAGTTTGGTAGCAGGGGCGATCGGGGCCAACGTCCTGACTTTC
cdr3_aa: CASSLVAGAIGANVLTF

v_call: TRBV7-9
clone_size: .
d_call: .
j_call: TRBJ1-3
cdr3_nt: TGTGCCAGCAGCTTAGGGGAAGCAAACACCATATATTTT
cdr3_aa: CASSLGEANTIYF

v_call: TRBV25-1
clone_size: .
d_call: TRBD2
j_call: TRBJ2-7
cdr3_nt: TGTGCCAGCAGTGAGACCGGGACTAGCGGAAACTACGAGCAGTACTTC
cdr3_aa: CASSETGTSGNYEQYF

v_call: TRBV28
clone_size: once
d_call: TRBD1
j_call: TRBJ1-5
cdr3_nt: TGTGCCAGCAGCAACAGACAGGGACGGAGCAATCAGCCCCAGCATTTT
cdr3_aa: CASSNRQGRSNQPQHF

v_call: TRBV20-1
clone_size: many
d_call: .
j_call: TRBJ2-7
cdr3_nt: TGCAGTGCTTTTCCATGGACGAGACGGGACTCCTACGAGCAGTACTTC
cdr3_aa: CSAFPWTRRDSYEQYF

v_call: TRBV5-1
clone_size: many
d_call: TRBD1
j_call: TRBJ1-1
cdr3_nt: TGCGCCAGCAGCGGGACAGGGGGCACTGAAGCTTTCTTT
cdr3_aa: CASSGTGGTEAFF

v_call: TRBV6-4
clone_size: .
d_call: TRBD2
j_call: TRBJ2-1
cdr3_nt: TGTGCCAGCTCCAGACTAGCGGGAGTTCAGAATGAGCAGTTCTTC
cdr3_aa: CASSRLAGVQNEQFF

v_call: TRBV25-1
clone_size: few
d_call: TRBD1
j_call: TRBJ2-7
cdr3_nt: TGTGCCAGCAGTGAGCCCACAGGGGTCTACGAGCAGTACTTC
cdr3_aa: CASSEPTGVYEQYF

v_call: TRBV5-1
clone_size: .
d_call: .
j_call: TRBJ1-6
cdr3_nt: TGCGCCAGCACCTCGGACAGTAATTCACCCCTCCACTTT
cdr3_aa: CASTSDSNSPLHF

v_call: TRBV29-1
clone_size: few
d_call: .
j_call: TRBJ2-3
cdr3_nt: TGCAGCGTTGAGGTCGACCACTATACGCAGTATTTT
cdr3_aa: CSVEVDHYTQYF

v_call: TRBV11-2
clone_size: .
d_call: .
j_call: TRBJ1-2
cdr3_nt: TGTGCCAGCAGCTTAGACCAGGGAGGTTCAACGCGTGGCTATGGCTACACCTTC
cdr3_aa: CASSLDQGGSTRGYGYTF

v_call: TRBV6-5
clone_size: many
d_call: TRBD2
j_call: TRBJ2-3
cdr3_nt: TGTGCCAGCAGACTATCGGGGGGACGCACAGATACGCAGTATTTT
cdr3_aa: CASRLSGGRTDTQYF

v_call: TRBV2
clone_size: .
d_call: .
j_call: TRBJ2-3
cdr3_nt: TGTGCCAGCAGACCGGAGAGGCATACGCAGTATTTT
cdr3_aa: CASRPERHTQYF

v_call: TRBV6-2/TRBV6-3
clone_size: .
d_call: .
j_call: TRBJ2-6
cdr3_nt: TGTGCCAGCAGTTATGTCTCTGGGGCCAACGTCCTGACTTTC
cdr3_aa: CASSYVSGANVLTF

v_call: TRBV7-3
clone_size: many
d_call: .
j_call: TRBJ2-1
cdr3_nt: TGTGCCAGCAGCCCCGGTGGGGGTGGGTCCTACAATGAGCAGTTCTTC
cdr3_aa: CASSPGGGGSYNEQFF

v_call: TRBV6-6
clone_size: many
d_call: TRBD2
j_call: TRBJ2-5
cdr3_nt: TGTGCCAGCAGTTACTCCCAGCGGGGGGGCGATGAGACCCAGTACTTC
cdr3_aa: CASSYSQRGGDETQYF

v_call: TRBV6-2/TRBV6-3
clone_size: few
d_call: TRBD1
j_call: TRBJ2-3
cdr3_nt: TGTGCCAGCAGTTCGGCCGGGACAGGGAGAGATACGCAGTATTTT
cdr3_aa: CASSSAGTGRDTQYF

v_call: TRBV5-1
clone_size: .
d_call: .
j_call: TRBJ2-5
cdr3_nt: TGCGCCAGCAGCTCTATTACGTCGGGGATAGAGACCCAGTACTTC
cdr3_aa: CASSSITSGIETQYF

v_call: TRBV5-1
clone_size: many
d_call: .
j_call: TRBJ2-7
cdr3_nt: TGCGCCAGCAGCTTGGCATTTGACTACGAGCAGTACTTC
cdr3_aa: CASSLAFDYEQYF

v_call: TRBV4-3
clone_size: many
d_call: .
j_call: TRBJ1-2
cdr3_nt: TGCGCCAGCAGCCAAACCCCGACGACTAACTATGGCTACACCTTC
cdr3_aa: CASSQTPTTNYGYTF

v_call: TRBV29-1
clone_size: many
d_call: TRBD1
j_call: TRBJ1-5
cdr3_nt: TGCAGCGTCAGCGGACAGGGTGGCAATCAGCCCCAGCATTTT
cdr3_aa: CSVSGQGGNQPQHF

v_call: TRBV7-7
clone_size: few
d_call: .
j_call: TRBJ2-1
cdr3_nt: TGTGCTAGCAGCTTAGACCGCGGAGAGTACAATGAGCAGTTCTTC
cdr3_aa: CASSLDRGEYNEQFF

v_call: TRBV20-1
clone_size: few
d_call: .
j_call: TRBJ2-5
cdr3_nt: TGCAGTGCTAGAGATCCGGCCCGCGAGACCCAGTACTTC
cdr3_aa: CSARDPARETQYF

v_call: TRBV29-1
clone_size: few
d_call: .
j_call: TRBJ1-4
cdr3_nt: TGCAGCGCCGCAGGCTTAAGAGATGAAAAACTGTTTTTT
cdr3_aa: CSAAGLRDEKLFF

v_call: TRBV5-5
clone_size: few
d_call: TRBD1
j_call: TRBJ1-1
cdr3_nt: TGTGCCAGCAGCTTGGGCTGGACAGGGACCTCGAACACTGAAGCTTTCTTT
cdr3_aa: CASSLGWTGTSNTEAFF

v_call: TRBV7-2
clone_size: few
d_call: .
j_call: TRBJ2-7
cdr3_nt: TGTGCCAGCAGCTCGGGGACCGCCCCCCACGAGCAGTACTTC
cdr3_aa: CASSSGTAPHEQYF

v_call: TRBV6-2/TRBV6-3
clone_size: .
d_call: TRBD2
j_call: TRBJ2-1
cdr3_nt: TGTGCCAGCAGCCGGATGACTAGCTCCCACAATGAGCAGTTCTTC
cdr3_aa: CASSRMTSSHNEQFF

v_call: TRBV20-1
clone_size: many
d_call: .
j_call: TRBJ2-1
cdr3_nt: TGCAGTGCTAGCTTGGCGGGGTGGGGGGTCTTC
cdr3_aa: CSASLAGWGVF

v_call: TRBV4-3
clone_size: .
d_call: .
j_call: TRBJ2-3
cdr3_nt: TGCGCCAGCAGCCAAGAGGGCCCGGGAGCGACAGATACGCAGTATTTT
cdr3_aa: CASSQEGPGATDTQYF

v_call: TRBV24-1
clone_size: .
d_call: .
j_call: TRBJ2-1
cdr3_nt: TGTGCCACCAGTGACCGGGGCGATGAGCAGTTCTTC
cdr3_aa: CATSDRGDEQFF

v_call: TRBV11-1
clone_size: few
d_call: .
j_call: TRBJ2-5
cdr3_nt: TGTGCCAGCAGCTATATAGGGGCTGCTAGAGAGGAGACCCAGTACTTC
cdr3_aa: CASSYIGAAREETQYF

v_call: TRBV29-1
clone_size: few
d_call: TRBD1
j_call: TRBJ1-2
cdr3_nt: TGCAGCGTTCACCACCCACAGGGGGCTGATGGCTACACCTTC
cdr3_aa: CSVHHPQGADGYTF

v_call: TRBV5-5
clone_size: few
d_call: TRBD1
j_call: TRBJ2-3
cdr3_nt: TGTGCCAGCAGCTTGGGACAGGGGATACGCACAGATACGCAGTATTTT
cdr3_aa: CASSLGQGIRTDTQYF

v_call: TRBV5-1
clone_size: many
d_call: .
j_call: TRBJ2-7
cdr3_nt: TGCGCCAGCAGCGAACAGGGAGGAATCTACGAGCAGTACTTC
cdr3_aa: CASSEQGGIYEQYF

v_call: TRBV27
clone_size: few
d_call: .
j_call: TRBJ1-6
cdr3_nt: TGTGCCAGCACCGCGGGGGGCTCCTATAATTCACCCCTCCACTTT
cdr3_aa: CASTAGGSYNSPLHF

v_call: TRBV24-1
clone_size: .
d_call: TRBD2
j_call: TRBJ2-1
cdr3_nt: TGTGCCACCAGTGATCGCGTCGGACTAGCGGATGAGCAGTTCTTC
cdr3_aa: CATSDRVGLADEQFF

v_call: TRBV21-1
clone_size: .
d_call: .
j_call: TRBJ2-5
cdr3_nt: TGTGCCAGCAGCTTACAGGGGGGGCTGGAGACCCAGTACTTC
cdr3_aa: CASSLQGGLETQYF

v_call: TRBV7-2
clone_size: many
d_call: .
j_call: TRBJ2-7
cdr3_nt: TGTGCCAGCAGCTCCAGGGCCACCCAAGAAGGCGAGCAGTACTTC
cdr3_aa: CASSSRATQEGEQYF

v_call: TRBV12-3/TRBV12-4
clone_size: many
d_call: .
j_call: TRBJ2-7
cdr3_nt: TGTGCCAGCAGTTTCCAGGCATCCGTTTCCTACGAGCAGTACTTC
cdr3_aa: CASSFQASVSYEQYF

v_call: TRBV20-1
clone_size: .
d_call: .
j_call: TRBJ2-7
cdr3_nt: TGCAGTGCGCTGTCCTCCGGGGCCGTCCTTCCCGGGCAGTACTTC
cdr3_aa: CSALSSGAVLPGQYF

v_call: TRBV5-1
clone_size: .
d_call: .
j_call: TRBJ2-3
cdr3_nt: TGCGCCAGCAGCACGGATGTGAGATCTACAGATACGCAGTATTTT
cdr3_aa: CASSTDVRSTDTQYF

v_call: TRBV20-1
clone_size: few
d_call: .
j_call: TRBJ1-1
cdr3_nt: TGCAGTGCTAGTGAGGAATCGAACACTGAAGCTTTCTTT
cdr3_aa: CSASEESNTEAFF

v_call: TRBV28
clone_size: few
d_call: .
j_call: TRBJ2-1
cdr3_nt: TGTGCCAGCAGTTTAGCGGGATTGGAGTTCTTC
cdr3_aa: CASSLAGLEFF

v_call: TRBV19
clone_size: few
d_call: .
j_call: TRBJ1-5
cdr3_nt: TGTGCCAGTAGTATACAGGCACAGGGTAATCAGCCCCAGCATTTT
cdr3_aa: CASSIQAQGNQPQHF

v_call: TRBV12-3/TRBV12-4
clone_size: few
d_call: TRBD2
j_call: TRBJ2-7
cdr3_nt: TGTGCCAGCAGTTTATCCCATTCAGCGGGAGCGATCTACGAGCAGTACTTC
cdr3_aa: CASSLSHSAGAIYEQYF

v_call: TRBV6-6
clone_size: few
d_call: .
j_call: TRBJ1-3
cdr3_nt: TGTGCCAGCAGTTACTCGGGAACTGGAAACACCATATATTTT
cdr3_aa: CASSYSGTGNTIYF

v_call: TRBV30
clone_size: .
d_call: .
j_call: TRBJ2-3
cdr3_nt: TGTGCCTGGAGTGTAATCCGGGGTACGCAGTATTTT
cdr3_aa: CAWSVIRGTQYF

v_call: TRBV20-1
clone_size: few
d_call: .
j_call: TRBJ2-3
cdr3_nt: TGCAGTGCTAGAGAGCTTAGCGTGGTAGATACGCAGTATTTT
cdr3_aa: CSARELSVVDTQYF

v_call: TRBV7-6
clone_size: .
d_call: TRBD2
j_call: TRBJ2-3
cdr3_nt: TGTGCCAGCAGCTTAGTACCGGGGGGGGGAGATACGCAGTATTTT
cdr3_aa: CASSLVPGGGDTQYF

v_call: TRBV6-5
clone_size: .
d_call: .
j_call: TRBJ2-5
cdr3_nt: TGTGCCAGCAGTTACTACCAGAGCCTCCAAGAGACCCAGTACTTC
cdr3_aa: CASSYYQSLQETQYF

v_call: TRBV10-3
clone_size: few
d_call: .
j_call: TRBJ1-1
cdr3_nt: TGTGCCATCAGTTGGGCAGGGGCCTTACCGAACACTGAAGCTTTCTTT
cdr3_aa: CAISWAGALPNTEAFF

v_call: TRBV7-3
clone_size: once
d_call: .
j_call: TRBJ2-3
cdr3_nt: TGTGCCAGCAGCTTCCAGATAGATACGCAGTATTTT
cdr3_aa: CASSFQIDTQYF

v_call: TRBV7-2
clone_size: .
d_call: .
j_call: TRBJ2-1
cdr3_nt: TGTGCCACCACGGCAGCGGGTTCCTACAATGAGCAGTTCTTC
cdr3_aa: CATTAAGSYNEQFF

v_call: TRBV6-6
clone_size: many
d_call: .
j_call: TRBJ1-5
cdr3_nt: TGTGCCAGCAGACTACAGGGAAATCAGCCCCAGCATTTT
cdr3_aa: CASRLQGNQPQHF

v_call: TRBV12-3/TRBV12-4
clone_size: medium-sized
d_call: .
j_call: TRBJ2-7
cdr3_nt: TGTGCCAGCAGTTCCGTAAAGGGGTCCTACGAGCAGTACTTC
cdr3_aa: CASSSVKGSYEQYF

v_call: TRBV9
clone_size: many
d_call: TRBD2
j_call: TRBJ2-2
cdr3_nt: TGTGCCAGCAGCGTCACTAGCGGGAACACCGGGGAGCTGTTTTTT
cdr3_aa: CASSVTSGNTGELFF